This entry is about one T cell receptor (beta chain). Antigen: not known. This specimen belongs to a study of early T cells in non-severe SARS-CoV-2 infection. The wider study: Whole-blood bulk RNA, unsorted, was sequenced, and chains were unpaired.

The CDR3 has 13 amino acids. Germline V gene lookup returns CDR1 MNHEY and CDR2 SVGAGI. Deletions cut 6 bases from V and 7 bases from J, with 15 bases between. Individual cDNA molecules received unique molecular identifiers. One entry per CDR3 protein results from TCRdb running MiXCR on the 5' RACE reads. The sample includes 90,000 to 120,000 distinct CDR3 sequences, 9% to 13% of them seen just once. Study-level results: There was a bias toward anti-spike CD8 responses in VDJdb matching, which missed private and CD4 specificities.

The TCR originated in an adult who was a healthcare worker with PCR-confirmed SARS-CoV-2 infection or an uninfected control (not recorded which). The sample taken for sequencing was whole blood. V and J are TRBV6-5 and TRBJ1-1; possible D gene TRBD1, 5 bases. The CDR3 spells CASSPSRGREAFF. The CDR3 DNA sequence: TGTGCCAGCAGCCCCTCACGGGGACGTGAAGCTTTCTTT.